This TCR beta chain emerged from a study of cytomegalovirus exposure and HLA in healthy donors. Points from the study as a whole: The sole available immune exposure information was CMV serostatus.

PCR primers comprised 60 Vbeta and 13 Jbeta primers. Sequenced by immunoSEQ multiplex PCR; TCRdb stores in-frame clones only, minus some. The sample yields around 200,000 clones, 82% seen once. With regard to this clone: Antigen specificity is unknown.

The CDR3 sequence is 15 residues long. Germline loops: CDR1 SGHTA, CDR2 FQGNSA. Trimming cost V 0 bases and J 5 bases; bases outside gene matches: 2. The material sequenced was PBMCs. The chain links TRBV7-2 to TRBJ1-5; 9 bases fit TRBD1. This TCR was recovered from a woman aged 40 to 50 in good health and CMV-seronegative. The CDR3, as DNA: TGTGCCAGCAGCTTAGCGGGACAGGGACATCAGCCCCAGCATTTT. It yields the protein CASSLAGQGHQPQHF.